These 2 T cell receptor beta chains were sequenced from one sample in a study of Tregs in tolerant kidney transplant recipients. Sequencing was performed with immunoSEQ multiplex PCR; in TCRdb, only in-frame clones are kept and a portion is missing. The data show fewer than 65,000 clones, 70% to 90% seen once. The sequenced sample was Tregs from blood, obtained before the transplant. The receptor source for this set is a human donor who received a combined kidney and bone marrow transplant.

The J gene is TRBJ2-1, the V gene TRBV27; 7 bases are shared with TRBD2. Germline lookup yields CDR1 MNHEY and CDR2 SMNVEV (reference sequence). J gave up 5 bases and V 3 bases, and 1 base lay outside the gene matches. The CDR3 loop spans 13 amino acids. The CDR3 DNA is TGTGCCAGCAGTTTTCTAGCGGACAATGAGCAGTTCTTC. Amino acid sequence: CASSFLADNEQFF.

This chain uses TRBV10-2 with TRBJ1-2, with D unclear. Trimming left V 3 bases short and J 2 bases short, with 7 bases between. This CDR3 is 13 amino acids long. Germline V gene sequence: CDR1 WSHSY, CDR2 SAAADI. CDR3 amino acids: CASSDTANYGYTF. The CDR3 coding sequence is TGCGCCAGCAGTGACACAGCGAACTATGGCTACACCTTC.